This T cell receptor (beta chain) was obtained from a study of blood T cell repertoires in COVID-19. Study summary: Samples of COVID-19 (acute and convalescent) were obtained from the United States, Italy and Spain. T cells, B-cell-depleted T cells, or PBMCs supplied cDNA or gDNA.

Methods used by the authors: Using reference gene primer amplification, nucleated cell counts were estimated. The repertoire was sequenced with immunoSEQ multiplex PCR; TCRdb's copy has only in-frame clones and lacks some. The V and J calls and clone size come from that table; D and trimming were worked out from the DNA. Here the sample spans roughly 81,000 clones, around 90% being singletons. This CDR3 is built from 16 residues. Germline V CDR1 and CDR2: SGHRS, YFSETQ. The V gene lost 0 bases and the J gene lost 1 base, with 11 bases spanning the gap. The V call is TRBV5-1, the J call TRBJ2-1, with TRBD1 as a possible D gene (5 bases). This sequence originates from a man aged 40-49 years with acute or convalescent COVID-19. The source material was peripheral blood. DNA for the CDR3: TGCGCCAGCAGCTTGGGGGGCCCCTTTTCCTACAATGAGCAGTTCTTC. Its translation: CASSLGGPFSYNEQFF.